The source of this T cell receptor (beta chain) is a study of beta chain features in type 1 diabetes. Study-wide points: Here, the possible influence of HLA type (on TCRB rearrangement) remained unresolved.

Every isolated RNA sample was fully reverse transcribed, so sequencing captured expressed TCRB transcripts. This table comes from immunoSEQ multiplex PCR, and its TCRdb copy is limited to in-frame clones, with some not included. The sample contains roughly 450,000 clones, over 11% of which appear only once. The germline gives CDR1 SEHNR, CDR2 FQNEAQ (reference sequence). The CDR3 consists of 16 residues. V was trimmed by 4 bases and J by 1 base, leaving 11 bases between them. As concerns this clone: The antigen is undetermined.

This chain connects TRBV7-9 to TRBJ2-6, with D unclear. The TCR comes from a man aged 30 to 45 in good health. Sequenced sample: naive CD4+ T cells from blood. The CDR3 DNA reads as TGTGCCAGCAGCTACTTCTTAGGGTCTGGGGCCAACGTCCTGACTTTC. This sequence encodes CASSYFLGSGANVLTF.